At least ten counts were recorded for the clone carrying this TCR beta chain. Amplification of TCR beta CDR3 regions was performed using RNA transcripts as template. The HTBI primer set drove a first-round RT-PCR of the TCR CDR3. TCRdb recomputed calls from the multiplex PCR reads with MiXCR, one row per CDR3 protein. The top ten hold roughly 13% of the sample, which has some 440,000 distinct CDR3 sequences, 15% to 18% seen once. These data come from a study of T cells in Graves' hyperthyroidism and ophthalmopathy. The CDR3 has 13 amino acids. V shed 2 bases and J shed 3 bases, with 7 bases lying between them. The germline V gene has CDR1 MNHEY and CDR2 SMNVEV (reference sequence).

Sample: blood. This chain links TRBV27 with TRBJ1-1; D not certain. The TCR comes from a woman between 18 and 30 years old with Graves' hyperthyroidism. CDR3 nucleotide sequence: TGTGCCAGCAGTTTAAAAGTCTACACTGAAGCTTTCTTT. This encodes CASSLKVYTEAFF.